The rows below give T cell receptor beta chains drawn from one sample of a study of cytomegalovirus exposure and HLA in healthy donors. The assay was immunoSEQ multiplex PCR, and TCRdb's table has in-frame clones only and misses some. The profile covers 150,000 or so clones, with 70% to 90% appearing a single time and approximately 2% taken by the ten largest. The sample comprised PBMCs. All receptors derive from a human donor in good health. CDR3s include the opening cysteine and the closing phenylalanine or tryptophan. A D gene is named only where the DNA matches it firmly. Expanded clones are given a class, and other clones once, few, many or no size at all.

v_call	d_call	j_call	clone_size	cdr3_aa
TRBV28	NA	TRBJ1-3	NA	CASRKSGSKLSGNTIYF
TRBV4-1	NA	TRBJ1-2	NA	CASSQTITSYGYTF
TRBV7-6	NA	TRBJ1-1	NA	CASSLLGWGDEAFF
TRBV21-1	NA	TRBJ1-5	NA	CASSYSQPQHF
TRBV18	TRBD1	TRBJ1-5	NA	CASSLMTGARGNQPQHF
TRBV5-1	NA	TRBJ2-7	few	CASSFNYEQYF
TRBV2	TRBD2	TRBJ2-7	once	CASQAGMGPRRDYEQYF
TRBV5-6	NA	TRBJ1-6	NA	CASSSVGSYNSPLHF
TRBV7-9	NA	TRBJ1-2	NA	CASSPRRGTPYGYTF
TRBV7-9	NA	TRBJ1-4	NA	CASSLRSPEKLFF
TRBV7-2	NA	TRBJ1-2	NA	CASSPRRVSSGTSHYGYTF
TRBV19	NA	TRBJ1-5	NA	CASSHTGWERYSNQPQHF
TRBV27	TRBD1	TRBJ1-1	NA	CASSLDRVDAEAFF
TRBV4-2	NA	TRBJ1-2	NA	CASSTGLAYGYTF
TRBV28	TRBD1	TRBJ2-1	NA	CASSLSRTGGYSYNEQFF
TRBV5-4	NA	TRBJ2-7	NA	CASSPGGGFSYEQYF
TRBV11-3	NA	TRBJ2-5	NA	CASSLVAGIGETQYF
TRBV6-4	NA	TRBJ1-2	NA	CASSFDRAANYGYTF
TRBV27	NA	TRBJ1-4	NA	CASSIRQQGEKLFF
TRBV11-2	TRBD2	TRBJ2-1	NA	CASRQATSGRRNEQFF
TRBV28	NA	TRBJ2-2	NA	CASSLAGVQGVGELFF
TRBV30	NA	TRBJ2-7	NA	CAWGILTGGEQYF
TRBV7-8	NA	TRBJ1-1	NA	CASSIQAGIEAFF
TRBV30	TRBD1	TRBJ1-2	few	CAWSETKTGRRGYTF
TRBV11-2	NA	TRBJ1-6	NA	CASSLNSNSPLHF
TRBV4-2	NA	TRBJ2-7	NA	CASSQDIAGVAQYF
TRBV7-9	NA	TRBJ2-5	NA	CASRQGTPQETQYF
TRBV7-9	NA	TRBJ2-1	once	CASSPFNEQFF
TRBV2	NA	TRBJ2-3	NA	CASSRRQGGSAGTDTQYF
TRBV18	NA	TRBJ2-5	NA	CASSPPLQETQYF
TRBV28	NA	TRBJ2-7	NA	CASSSLSYEQYF
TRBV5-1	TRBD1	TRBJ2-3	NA	CASSTDRYTDTQYF
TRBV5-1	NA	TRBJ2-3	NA	CASSLVASATDTQYF
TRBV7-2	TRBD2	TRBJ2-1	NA	CASIGLTSGNEQFF
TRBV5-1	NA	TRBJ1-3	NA	CASSPGGRGSGNTIYF
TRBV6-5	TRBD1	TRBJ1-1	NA	CASSYFTGGRNTEAFF
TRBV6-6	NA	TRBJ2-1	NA	CASIIGVEQFF
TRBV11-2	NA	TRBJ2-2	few	CASSPIAGGGRTGELFF
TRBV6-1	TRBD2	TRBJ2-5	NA	CASRVSGMYQETQYF
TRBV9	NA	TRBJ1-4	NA	CASSATTGTNEKLFF